The 18 T cell receptor beta chains in this list originate from one sample, sequenced in a study of Graves' ophthalmopathy and Graves' hyperthyroidism. The authors amplified TCR beta CDR3 regions, and they did so from RNA transcripts for repertoire sequencing. RT-PCR with HTBI primers came first, then second-round multiplex PCR. TCRdb reprocessed the multiplex PCR reads via MiXCR and lists one record per CDR3 protein. Among 900,000 to 1,200,000 distinct CDR3 sequences listed, about 35% were seen once. Sequenced sample: peripheral blood or thyroid tissue (not recorded which). The receptor set was obtained from an adult man with Graves' hyperthyroidism.

This sequence joins TRBV15 and TRBJ1-5, with D perhaps matching TRBD1 (6 bases). The CDR3 runs to 15 residues. Trimming removed 0 bases at V and 14 bases at J, with 20 bases between. Germline V gene data show CDR1 as LNHNV and CDR2 as YYDKDF (reference sequence). In nucleotides, the CDR3 is TGTGCCACCAGCAGAGATCTGGCAGGGGCGGACTACGAGCATTTT. Its protein is CATSRDLAGADYEHF.

This clonotype came up a few times. The V call is TRBV28, the J call TRBJ1-1; D is undetermined. Germline assignment: CDR1 MDHEN and CDR2 SYDVKM. V was clipped by 5 bases and J by 8 bases, with 12 bases between them. The CDR3 extends over 12 amino acids. Written as DNA, the CDR3 is TGTGCCAGCAGTCTCGTTTTCGCCGAAGCTTTCTTT. This translates into CASSLVFAEAFF.

This clonotype came up many times. The chain couples TRBV2 to TRBJ1-2, with 8 positions matching TRBD1. Germline V lookup: CDR1 SNHLY, CDR2 FYNNEI. V gave up 3 bases and J gave up 5 bases; unmatched junction bases: 5. The CDR3 has 14 residues. In nucleotides, the CDR3 is TGTGCCAGCAGTGATTTCAGGGGGCCGTATGGCTACACCTTC. Amino acids: CASSDFRGPYGYTF.

This clonotype was seen a few times. The chain couples TRBV20-1 to TRBJ1-2; 8 nucleotides align to TRBD1. Germline loops: CDR1 DFQATT, CDR2 SNEGSKA (reference sequence). CDR3 length equals 13 residues. The junction had 5 bases not matched to a gene; V was cut back by 3 bases and J by 5 bases. This chain's CDR3 is CSASQGQAYGYTF. CDR3 coding DNA: TGCAGTGCTAGTCAGGGACAGGCTTATGGCTACACCTTC.

The chain links TRBV20-1 to TRBJ2-7; TRBD1 agrees at 9 bases. Losses at the gene ends were 6 bases for V and 1 base for J; bases not matched to a gene: 4. CDR1 and CDR2 (germline): DFQATT, SNEGSKA (reference sequence). CDR3 size: 13 residues. The CDR3 nucleotides read TGCAGTGCACAGGGACAGGGATCCTACGAGCAGTACTTC. It encodes CSAQGQGSYEQYF.

In this sample, this clonotype turned up a few times. This chain connects TRBV20-1 to TRBJ2-2; D ambiguous. Trimming took off 2 bases at V and 6 bases at J, with 10 bases between the two ends. Germline CDR1 DFQATT, CDR2 SNEGSKA (reference sequence). The length of the CDR3 is 13 residues. The CDR3 protein is CSARKTKAGELFF. DNA of the CDR3: TGCAGTGCTAGAAAGACAAAGGCCGGGGAGCTGTTTTTT.

The chain is built from TRBV20-1 and TRBJ2-7; D is ambiguous. Germline assignment: CDR1 DFQATT and CDR2 SNEGSKA (reference sequence). The V gene lost 5 bases and the J gene lost 0 bases, with 11 bases spanning the gap. The CDR3 loop spans 13 amino acids. The CDR3: CSARTWNSYEQYF. The CDR3 DNA reads as TGCAGTGCTCGTACTTGGAACTCCTACGAGCAGTACTTC.

This clonotype was seen only once. A much larger clone lies a single base off, so this may be a read error. The chain links TRBV4-1 to TRBJ1-1, with D uncertain. This CDR3 is 14 amino acids long. The V end lost 5 bases, the J end lost 4 bases, and 14 bases lay between the germline ends. Looked up from germline, CDR1 is MGHRA and CDR2 is YSYEKL. The CDR3 nucleotides read TGCGCCAGCAGCTACCTACAGAATAGCACTGAAGCTTTCTTT. Encoded protein: CASSYLQNSTEAFF.

This clonotype occurred many times. This chain uses TRBV15 with TRBJ1-2; possible D gene TRBD1, 6 bases. Trimming stripped 0 bases from V and 6 bases from J, with 8 bases between. The CDR3 sequence is 13 residues long. Germline CDR1 is LNHNV and CDR2 is YYDKDF (reference sequence). CDR3 protein: CATSRDTGHGYTF. CDR3 DNA sequence: TGTGCCACCAGCAGAGATACAGGGCATGGCTACACCTTC.

The chain has TRBV6-5 and TRBJ1-1; no clear D. Germline V gene data show CDR1 as MNHEY and CDR2 as SVGAGI. V lost 6 bases, J lost 4 bases, and 9 bases lay in between. The CDR3 is made up of 12 amino acids. DNA for the CDR3: TGTGCCAGCAGACCAGACACCACTGAAGCTTTCTTT. Its translation: CASRPDTTEAFF.

This clonotype was observed at least ten times. V is TRBV7-8 and J is TRBJ1-4; 8 bases match TRBD1. This CDR3 has 14 residues. V was pared by 5 bases and J by 10 bases, with 9 bases of the junction left unmatched. In germline, CDR1 is SGHVS, CDR2 FQNEAQ. CDR3 residues: CASSAGRDRRKLFF. The CDR3 nucleotides read TGTGCCAGCAGCGCCGGCCGGGACAGGAGAAAACTGTTTTTT.

The CDR3 spells CASRQGVFGRETQYF. The DNA of the CDR3 is TGTGCCAGCAGACAGGGGGTTTTTGGTCGGGAGACCCAGTACTTC. The chain is built from TRBV7-8 and TRBJ2-5; TRBD1 matches at 8 bases. Germline CDR1 and CDR2: SGHVS and FQNEAQ. Trimming cost V 6 bases and J 5 bases; bases outside gene matches: 11. The CDR3 extends over 15 amino acids. Full variable domain (remainder filled in from reference TRBV7-8 and TRBJ2-5): GAGVSQSPRYKVAKRGQDVALRCDPISGHVSLFWYQQALGQGPEFLTYFQNEAQLDKSGLPSDRFFAERPEGSVSTLKIQRTQQEDSAVYLCASRQGVFGRETQYFGPGTRLLVL.

This chain links TRBV5-8 with TRBJ1-1; tentatively, D is TRBD1 (5 bases). The CDR3 loop spans 13 amino acids. From germline, CDR1 is SGHTS and CDR2 YDEGEE. V dropped 0 bases and J dropped 7 bases, with 10 bases sitting between them. CDR3: CASSLVGAREAFF. CDR3 coding DNA: TGTGCCAGCAGCTTGGTAGGGGCCCGTGAAGCTTTCTTT.

At least ten counts were recorded for this clonotype. The CDR3 loop is CASSARSYNSPLHF. CDR3 DNA sequence: TGTGCCAGCAGCGCCCGATCCTATAATTCACCCCTCCACTTT. This chain uses TRBV9 with TRBJ1-6; D is ambiguous. The CDR3 totals 14 residues. Trimming pared 3 bases from V and 1 base from J, leaving 5 bases between. Looked up from germline, CDR1 is SGDLS and CDR2 is YYNGEE.

J is TRBJ2-2 and V is TRBV7-2; 8 bases agree with TRBD1. The junction had 13 bases not matched to a gene; V was cut back by 4 bases and J by 9 bases. Per the germline V gene, CDR1 is SGHTA and CDR2 is FQGNSA. The CDR3 sequence is 16 residues long. The CDR3: CASSSSTGVILRELFF. The CDR3 DNA is TGTGCCAGCAGCTCATCGACAGGGGTGATTCTACGGGAGCTGTTTTTT.

With respect to this clonotype: Possible read error: a much larger clone is one base away. The V and J genes are TRBV6-5 and TRBJ2-6; a possible D gene is TRBD2 (6 bases). The CDR3 has 16 amino acids. Per germline, CDR1 MNHEY and CDR2 SVGAGI. The V end was cut by 5 bases, the J end by 1 base, with 12 bases between. The CDR3 sequence is CASSDRGGSGANVLTF. The DNA for the CDR3 is TGTGCCAGCAGTGACCGAGGAGGGTCTGGGGCCAACGTCCTGACTTTC.

In its sample, this clonotype was seen a few times. This CDR3 reads CASSPGGVEWGYTF. In DNA, the CDR3 is TGCGCCAGCAGCCCAGGGGGGGTGGAGTGGGGCTACACCTTC. The chain links TRBV4-1 to TRBJ1-2; TRBD1 agrees at 7 bases. With V trimmed by 4 bases and J by 8 bases, 10 bases remained unmatched. Germline values: CDR1 MGHRA, CDR2 YSYEKL. The CDR3 covers 14 residues.

For this clonotype: An end of the junction does not agree with germline; a read error may underlie this. The chain is built from TRBV6-1 and TRBJ1-5; perhaps TRBD1 as D (5 bases). Looked up from germline, CDR1 is MNHNS and CDR2 is SASEGT. This CDR3 is built from 14 residues. The CDR3 bases are TGTACCAGCAGTTTGCGGACAACTAATCAGCCCCAGCATTTT. It translates to CTSSLRTTNQPQHF.